One and the same sample provided the 28 T cell receptor beta chains below, sequenced in a study of shared clonotypes between healthy human individuals (dated by TCRdb to the early 2020s). Preparation of the library involved the immunoSEQ multiplex PCR assay. TCRdb took this table from immuneACCESS and kept in-frame rearrangements with V and J called. Such tables lack part of the clones; where checked against another copy, unresolved V genes explain under half of the gap, and the rest is unexplained. The sample has some 980,000 clones on record, around 80% of them singletons. The top ten clones comprise approximately 1.5% of the sample. Sequencing was performed on memory CD4+ T cells sorted from blood. What the cell subset or site label conveys for this sample: CD45RA-negative fraction. The receptors derive from a man between 18 and 29 years old in good health.

The gene calls are TRBV4-1 and TRBJ1-6; D is perhaps TRBD1 (6 bases). CDR3 length equals 15 residues. CDR1 and CDR2 from the germline V gene are MGHRA and YSYEKL. The V end was cut by 1 base, the J end by 8 bases, with 12 bases between. In DNA, the CDR3 is TGCGCCAGCAGCCAAGGGACAGTAGGGTATTCACCCCTCCACTTT. Protein sequence: CASSQGTVGYSPLHF.

The rearrangement uses TRBV6-5 and TRBJ2-1; 9 bases are shared with TRBD1. The CDR3 has 15 residues. Trimming removed 6 bases from V and 6 bases from J; junction bases left unmatched: 9. Germline loops: CDR1 MNHEY, CDR2 SVGAGI. CDR3 DNA: TGTGCCAGCAGCCGGGCCGGGACAGGGTTCAATGAGCAGTTCTTC. Encoded protein: CASSRAGTGFNEQFF.

J is TRBJ1-6 and V is TRBV7-8; D not resolved. From germline, CDR1 is SGHVS and CDR2 FQNEAQ. Deletions cut 1 base from V and 9 bases from J, with 10 bases between. This CDR3 region has 14 residues. The DNA of the CDR3 is TGTGCCAGCAGCTTAGTACGGGCGGCTTCACCCCTCCACTTT. This gives the protein CASSLVRAASPLHF.

This sequence joins TRBV28 and TRBJ2-7, with 7 bases that match TRBD1. Germline V CDR1 and CDR2: MDHEN, SYDVKM. Unmatched junction bases numbered 19, after V lost 10 bases and J lost 10 bases. The CDR3 has 14 residues. The CDR3 nucleotides are TGTGCCACAGGAACCGGGACAGTCCTTCTTCTTCAGTACTTC. Amino acids: CATGTGTVLLLQYF.

V and J are TRBV6-6 and TRBJ2-7; tentatively, D is TRBD1 (6 bases). The CDR3 consists of 14 residues. V shed 6 bases and J shed 6 bases, with 18 bases lying between them. Per the germline V gene, CDR1 is MNHNY and CDR2 is SVGAGI (reference sequence). Here the CDR3 DNA reads TGTGCCAGCAGCCCGAACAGGGCTGACGGCGAGCAGTACTTC. It specifies CASSPNRADGEQYF.

J is TRBJ1-1 and V is TRBV5-5, with unresolved D. The CDR3 contains 14 residues. V dropped 0 bases and J dropped 7 bases, with 13 bases sitting between them. The germline V gene has CDR1 SGHKS and CDR2 YYEKEE (reference sequence). CDR3 in amino acids: CASSLGSGSIEAFF. The CDR3 DNA sequence: TGTGCCAGCAGCTTGGGGTCAGGATCTATTGAAGCTTTCTTT. Full variable domain (remainder filled in from reference TRBV5-5 and TRBJ1-1): DAGVTQSPTHLIKTRGQQVTLRCSPISGHKSVSWYQQVLGQGPQFIFQYYEKEERGRGNFPDRFSARQFPNYSSELNVNALLLGDSALYLCASSLGSGSIEAFFGQGTRLTVV.

The rearrangement links TRBV5-1 to TRBJ2-5, with TRBD1 matching 8 bases. V trimming: 5 bases; J trimming: 3 bases; junction bases outside the gene matches: 3. CDR3 length: 13 amino acids. CDR1 is SGHRS and CDR2 is YFSETQ in the germline V gene. The DNA for the CDR3 is TGCGCCAGCAGATTGACAGGGGAAGAGACCCAGTACTTC. It codes for CASRLTGEETQYF.

This chain links TRBV5-8 with TRBJ2-2; 7 bases align to TRBD2. Germline V gene lookup returns CDR1 SGHTS and CDR2 YDEGEE. The length of the CDR3 is 15 residues. Trimming cost V 6 bases and J 5 bases; bases outside gene matches: 10. The CDR3 DNA is TGTGCCAGCACCTGGGGAGCGGGAAAAACCGGGGAGCTGTTTTTT. This translates into CASTWGAGKTGELFF.

The chain joins TRBV18 to TRBJ2-3, with a weak D call TRBD1 (6 bases). V was shortened by 0 bases and J by 2 bases, with 12 bases between the two germline ends. Germline CDR1 reads KGHSH; CDR2 reads LQKENI. CDR3 length: 16 amino acids. The CDR3 sequence is CASSPPRGTNTDTQYF. The CDR3 DNA reads as TGTGCCAGCTCACCACCGAGAGGGACAAACACAGATACGCAGTATTTT.

This clone was seen only once. The chain uses TRBV5-5 and TRBJ1-4, with no clear D. V lost 1 base, J lost 3 bases, and 10 bases lay in between. The CDR3 is 15 amino acids. CDR1 SGHKS and CDR2 YYEKEE come from the germline V gene (reference sequence). The CDR3 spells CASSLSGDPNEKLFF. The CDR3, as DNA: TGTGCCAGCAGCTTGTCTGGGGATCCTAATGAAAAACTGTTTTTT.

This chain connects TRBV27 to TRBJ2-1; TRBD2 agrees at 8 bases. The ends lost 6 bases at V and 3 bases at J; junction bases unmatched: 4. This CDR3 is 14 amino acids long. Germline V lookup: CDR1 MNHEY, CDR2 SMNVEV (reference sequence). The CDR3 sequence: CASSASGHYNEQFF. The CDR3 coding sequence is TGTGCCAGCAGCGCTAGCGGGCACTACAATGAGCAGTTCTTC.

The rearrangement links TRBV5-1 to TRBJ2-5, with 14 bases lining up with TRBD2. This CDR3 region has 17 residues. Germline-derived CDR1 and CDR2 are SGHRS and YFSETQ. Losses at the gene ends were 4 bases for V and 5 bases for J; bases not matched to a gene: 10. CDR3: CASSPAPTSGRGETQYF. The CDR3 coding sequence is TGCGCCAGCAGCCCCGCCCCGACTAGCGGGAGGGGGGAGACCCAGTACTTC.

The J gene is TRBJ2-5, the V gene TRBV11-2; D is possibly TRBD2 (5 bases). Per germline, CDR1 SGHAT and CDR2 FQNNGV. This CDR3 contains 15 residues. V lost 7 bases to trimming and J lost 4 bases, with 19 bases between them. CDR3 coding DNA: TGTGCCAGCACCCAATCCCGGACTGGCGCAGAGACCCAGTACTTC. Its translation: CASTQSRTGAETQYF. Together with reference TRBV11-2 and TRBJ2-5, the CDR3 gives the full variable domain: EAGVAQSPRYKIIEKRQSVAFWCNPISGHATLYWYQQILGQGPKLLIQFQNNGVVDDSQLPKDRFSAERLKGVDSTLKIQPAKLEDSAVYLCASTQSRTGAETQYFGPGTRLLVL.

Written as DNA, the CDR3 is TGTGCCAGCACAACCGGGACAGCACGTAAGCAGTACTTC. Protein sequence: CASTTGTARKQYF. V gene TRBV6-5 combines with J gene TRBJ2-7; 7 positions agree with TRBD1. Germline CDR1 and CDR2: MNHEY and SVGAGI. After removal of 7 bases from V and 8 bases from J, the junction contained 11 bases not matched to a gene. CDR3 size: 13 residues.

The V call is TRBV5-4, the J call TRBJ1-2; 10 bases align to TRBD1. The length of the CDR3 is 14 residues. V lost 6 bases, J lost 8 bases, and 10 bases stayed unmatched. Germline loops: CDR1 SGHNT, CDR2 YYREEE (reference sequence). The CDR3 loop is CASKKGDRGEGYTF. The CDR3 bases are TGTGCCAGCAAAAAAGGGGACAGGGGAGAAGGCTACACCTTC.

Worth noting for this clone: A read error may be the cause here, since a much bigger clone is one base away. The chain combines TRBV7-9 with TRBJ2-5; D remains unclear. Trimming left V 1 base short and J 0 bases short, with 6 bases between. Per the germline V gene, CDR1 is SEHNR and CDR2 is FQNEAQ (reference sequence). This CDR3 has 14 residues. CDR3 sequence (DNA): TGTGCCAGCAGCTTAGACGGATACCAAGAGACCCAGTACTTC. Its protein is CASSLDGYQETQYF.

This chain uses TRBV30 with TRBJ1-5; D perhaps matches TRBD1 (6 bases). V was cut by 1 base and J by 3 bases, with 16 bases left in between. The CDR3 is 16 amino acids. Looked up from germline, CDR1 is GTSNPN and CDR2 is SVGIG (reference sequence). CDR3 protein: CAWSERGRGDNQPQHF. CDR3 DNA sequence: TGTGCCTGGAGTGAACGGGGCAGGGGAGACAATCAGCCCCAGCATTTT.

This clone was detected only a few times. The sample has other DNA sequences that encode this CDR3 too. V usage is TRBV28 and J usage is TRBJ1-2, with 8 bases fitting TRBD1. V lost 5 bases, J lost 5 bases, and 4 bases stayed unmatched. This CDR3 region has 13 residues. Germline-derived CDR1 and CDR2 are MDHEN and SYDVKM. This CDR3 is CASSPGGAYGYTF. The CDR3 coding sequence is TGTGCCAGCAGTCCAGGGGGCGCGTATGGCTACACCTTC.

This sequence joins TRBV10-2 and TRBJ1-4; D gene uncertain. Trimming removed 4 bases at V and 2 bases at J, with 5 bases between. CDR1 and CDR2 from the germline V gene are WSHSY and SAAADI. This CDR3 has 13 residues. In DNA form, the CDR3 reads TGCGCCAGCAGTGTATTTACTAATGAAAAACTGTTTTTT. As protein: CASSVFTNEKLFF.

The V call is TRBV7-3, the J call TRBJ2-2, with D tentatively TRBD2 (5 bases). V dropped 6 bases and J dropped 1 base, with 12 bases sitting between them. Per the germline V gene, CDR1 is SGHTA and CDR2 is FQGTGA. The CDR3 is made up of 15 amino acids. The CDR3 coding sequence is TGTGCCAGCAGTGAGACTCGGGAGAACACCGGGGAGCTGTTTTTT. Its protein is CASSETRENTGELFF.

The CDR3 region has the DNA TGTGCCAGCAGCTTCGGGGTAGTTAACAATGAGCAGTTCTTC. Translated, it gives CASSFGVVNNEQFF. The V gene is TRBV7-2, the J gene TRBJ2-1, with D perhaps matching TRBD2 (5 bases). The CDR3 covers 14 residues. Germline V gives CDR1 SGHTA, CDR2 FQGNSA. The V end lost 3 bases, the J end lost 5 bases, and 11 bases lay between the germline ends.

As regards this clone: Additional DNA sequences in this sample encode the identical CDR3. The chain has TRBV5-1 and TRBJ2-2, with TRBD1 matching over 9 bases. The V segment lost 4 bases and the J segment 1 base; nucleotides outside the gene matches: 2. CDR1 and CDR2 from the germline V gene are SGHRS and YFSETQ. This CDR3 spans 15 amino acids. The CDR3 DNA reads TGCGCCAGCAGCACGGGACAGGGGAACACCGGGGAGCTGTTTTTT. Its protein is CASSTGQGNTGELFF.

CDR3 protein: CASSPRVAGRADTQYF. The DNA for the CDR3 is TGTGCCAGCAGCCCCCGGGTGGCGGGGAGGGCAGATACGCAGTATTTT. V is TRBV7-2 and J is TRBJ2-3, with 7 bases that match TRBD2. The junction had 12 bases not matched to a gene; V was cut back by 5 bases and J by 4 bases. The CDR3 is 16 residues long. Germline lookup yields CDR1 SGHTA and CDR2 FQGNSA.

V is TRBV18 and J is TRBJ2-2; D may be TRBD1 or TRBD2 (5 bases each). Trimming stripped 4 bases from V and 4 bases from J, with 13 bases between. The V gene's germline CDR1 is KGHSH and CDR2 LQKENI. The CDR3 is 15 residues long. CDR3 loop: CASSLGAGATGELFF. For the CDR3, the DNA is TGTGCCAGCTCACTCGGCGCCGGGGCCACCGGGGAGCTGTTTTTT.

The chain combines TRBV15 with TRBJ1-1, with D possibly being TRBD1 (6 bases). The CDR3 runs 15 residues. CDR1 and CDR2 from the germline V gene are LNHNV and YYDKDF (reference sequence). V lost 2 bases and J lost 2, with 12 bases in between. Here the CDR3 reads CATSRTLQGNTEAFF. DNA of the CDR3: TGTGCCACCAGCAGAACCCTACAGGGAAACACTGAAGCTTTCTTT.

The rearrangement uses TRBV29-1 and TRBJ2-3, with D hard to call. This CDR3 comprises 12 residues. V lost 3 bases and J lost 0, with 4 bases in between. Germline-derived CDR1 and CDR2 are SQVTM and ANQGSEA. CDR3 sequence reads: CSVDHSTDTQYF. In DNA form, the CDR3 reads TGCAGCGTTGATCATAGCACAGATACGCAGTATTTT.

The rearrangement links TRBV5-1 to TRBJ2-2, with D unresolved. This CDR3 has 14 amino acids. Germline V CDR1 and CDR2: SGHRS, YFSETQ. Trimming stripped 3 bases from V and 4 bases from J, with 10 bases between. In DNA form, the CDR3 reads TGCGCCAGCAGCTCTAGACCGAGCACCGGGGAGCTGTTTTTT. It codes for CASSSRPSTGELFF.

In regard to this clone: One end of the junction fails to match germline, which may point to a read error. Other nucleotide sequences in the sample specify the same CDR3. J is TRBJ2-7 and V is TRBV6-6; D is possibly TRBD1 (5 bases). This CDR3 has 13 residues. In germline, CDR1 is MNHNY, CDR2 SVGAGI (reference sequence). The CDR3 protein is CASSYDRTYEQYF. The CDR3 DNA reads TGTGCTAGCAGTTACGACAGAACCTACGAGCAGTACTTC.